This T cell receptor beta chain was identified in a study of cytomegalovirus exposure and HLA in healthy donors. In the PCR, 60 Vbeta and 13 Jbeta primers were used. Method: immunoSEQ multiplex PCR; TCRdb's copy keeps in-frame clones and lacks some. The profile shows approximately 140,000 clones, 60% to 85% of them singletons. The V gene lost 5 bases and the J gene lost 1 base, with 8 bases spanning the gap. The CDR3 length is 12 residues. Germline V gives CDR1 SQVTM, CDR2 ANQGSEA. A few counts support this clone. The sample taken for sequencing was PBMCs. The genes are TRBV29-1 and TRBJ2-5; no definite D call. This TCR was sampled from a man aged 50 or older in good health and CMV-seropositive. CDR3 region: CSVQVSQETQYF. The CDR3, as DNA: TGCAGCGTTCAGGTCAGCCAAGAGACCCAGTACTTC.